This TCR beta chain was found in a study of T cell responses to AZD1222 COVID-19 vaccine. Whole-study findings and limits: Increases in Spike-specific TCR breadth and depth were seen after two AZD1222 doses.

CDR3 size: 13 residues. Germline V gene data show CDR1 as LNHDA and CDR2 as SQIVND (reference sequence). Trimming at V came to 10 bases and at J to 3 bases, leaving 4 bases not matched to a gene. Sequenced by immunoSEQ multiplex PCR; TCRdb stores in-frame clones only, minus some. The sample records 100,000 to 120,000 clones, roughly 89% being singletons. Remarks on this clone: Its antigen remains unknown.

V usage is TRBV19 and J usage is TRBJ2-2; 8 nucleotides line up with TRBD1. The sample was peripheral blood, taken on day 0 of MenACWY control vaccination. This clonotype was sampled from an adult in good health. The CDR3 spells CATDRVYTGELFF. Here the CDR3 DNA reads TGTGCCACGGACAGGGTGTACACCGGGGAGCTGTTTTTT. The variable domain in full, with the rest retrieved from reference TRBV19 and TRBJ2-2, is DGGITQSPKYLFRKEGQNVTLSCEQNLNHDAMYWYRQDPGQGLRLIYYSQIVNDFQKGDIAEGYSVSREKKESFPLTVTSAQKNPTAFYLCATDRVYTGELFFGEGSRLTVL.